This T cell receptor beta chain was identified during a study of T cell responses to AZD1222 COVID-19 vaccine. Study observations and caveats: Repertoire collection took place solely once the T cell response had peaked. Possibly, clonal diversity was underestimated; donors were largely white British and included more females. Unmutated variant regions reportedly attract nearly half of all spike-specific TCRs.

Assay: immunoSEQ multiplex PCR; the TCRdb copy retains only in-frame clones and omits some. The repertoire holds roughly 150,000 clones, with 88% as singletons. Details on this clone: Its antigen is still unknown.

Germline V CDR1 and CDR2: SGHNT, YYREEE (reference sequence). The CDR3 contains 13 residues. The ends were cut back, 4 bases at V and 3 bases at J, with 10 bases in the middle. The chain couples TRBV5-4 to TRBJ1-2; D is perhaps TRBD1 (5 bases). The source of this sequence is an adult in good health. Source: peripheral blood, taken on day 0 of MenACWY control vaccination. The CDR3 loop is CASSGQGYYGYTF. CDR3 sequence (DNA): TGTGCCAGCAGCGGGCAGGGTTACTATGGCTACACCTTC.